The 17 T cell receptor beta chains given below trace back to one sample, sequenced in a study of cytomegalovirus exposure and HLA in healthy donors. The PCR employed 60 Vbeta primers together with 13 Jbeta primers. Profiled with immunoSEQ multiplex PCR; TCRdb holds only in-frame clones, not every one. The sample contains 70,000 to 95,000 clones, around 79% of which appear only once. Sequencing was done on a sample of PBMCs. The source of these receptors is a human donor in good health.

The chain recombines TRBV5-4 with TRBJ2-3; 12 positions agree with TRBD1. The CDR3 consists of 17 residues. The junction had 4 bases not matched to a gene; V was cut back by 0 bases and J by 2 bases. Per germline, CDR1 SGHNT and CDR2 YYREEE (reference sequence). CDR3 DNA: TGTGCCAGCAGCTTGGCCGGGACAGGGGGCCCCACAGATACGCAGTATTTT. This codes for CASSLAGTGGPTDTQYF.

The chain combines TRBV25-1 with TRBJ2-2; the match to TRBD1 covers 7 bases. The CDR3 is 16 amino acids. CDR1 is MGHDK, CDR2 SYGVNS, per germline. V trimming: 11 bases; J trimming: 4 bases; junction bases outside the gene matches: 16. DNA of the CDR3: TGTGCCGTAGAGAGACAGGGCCTCCGGGGCACCGGGGAGCTGTTTTTT. As protein: CAVERQGLRGTGELFF.

This chain joins TRBV5-1 and TRBJ1-1, with D tentatively TRBD1 (6 bases). V lost 2 bases to trimming and J lost 1 base, with 6 bases between them. CDR3 length equals 13 residues. Germline V CDR1 and CDR2: SGHRS, YFSETQ. In DNA, the CDR3 is TGCGCCAGCAGCTTACAGGGGAACACTGAAGCTTTCTTT. The encoded protein is CASSLQGNTEAFF.

The chain recombines TRBV18 with TRBJ1-4; 8 bases line up with TRBD1. This CDR3 is 15 amino acids long. J lost 7 bases, V lost 4 bases, and 8 bases had no gene match. Germline V CDR1 and CDR2: KGHSH, LQKENI. The CDR3 sequence is CASSRSTGGGEKLFF. The CDR3 bases are TGTGCCAGCTCACGCTCAACAGGGGGTGGTGAAAAACTGTTTTTT.

CDR3 DNA sequence: TGTGCCAGCAGCTTCCGACAGGGGTTGTACGAGCAGTACTTC. Its translation is CASSFRQGLYEQYF. V usage is TRBV5-6 and J usage is TRBJ2-7, with 8 bases lining up with TRBD1. Germline values: CDR1 SGHDT, CDR2 YYEEEE. The CDR3 is 14 amino acids. The junction had 5 bases not matched to a gene; V was cut back by 2 bases and J by 4 bases.

This sequence joins TRBV4-3 and TRBJ1-1, with a tentative D call TRBD1 (6 bases). The germline V and J ends were trimmed by 5 bases and 5 bases, with 18 bases remaining between them. Germline V gene data show CDR1 as LGHNA and CDR2 as YSLEER. The CDR3 has 15 residues. As DNA, the CDR3 is TGCGCCAGCAGCGCCCACGGTGGGGGCATGACTGAAGCTTTCTTT. It specifies CASSAHGGGMTEAFF.

CDR3 bases: TGTGCCAGCAGCTTATTCACTACTGATACGCAGTATTTT. Translating it yields CASSLFTTDTQYF. The chain couples TRBV7-2 to TRBJ2-3; D is ambiguous. The V and J ends lost 2 bases and 6 bases respectively, with 9 bases between them. CDR3 length equals 13 residues. The V gene's germline CDR1 is SGHTA and CDR2 FQGNSA.

In DNA, the CDR3 is TGTGCCAGCACCGACAGGTCTGGGGCCAACGTCCTGACTTTC. It translates to CASTDRSGANVLTF. The chain employs TRBV6-5 and TRBJ2-6; possibly TRBD1 for D (6 bases). Trimming took 7 bases from V and 1 from J, leaving 8 bases between them. The CDR3 loop spans 14 amino acids. Germline CDR1 and CDR2: MNHEY and SVGAGI.

V usage is TRBV6-4 and J usage is TRBJ1-5; D gene unclear. V lost 6 bases, J lost 6 bases, and 6 bases lay in between. This CDR3 region has 11 residues. Germline CDR1 and CDR2: MRHNA and SNTAGT. CDR3 amino acids: CASRAVQPQHF. The CDR3 DNA sequence: TGTGCCAGCAGGGCGGTTCAGCCCCAGCATTTT.

J is TRBJ2-5 and V is TRBV5-1; D may be TRBD2 (6 bases). This CDR3 comprises 14 residues. Trimming shortened V by 3 bases and J by 2 bases, and 11 bases separated the two germline ends. From germline, CDR1 is SGHRS and CDR2 YFSETQ. This CDR3 is CASSWGVGQETQYF. Written as DNA, the CDR3 is TGCGCCAGCAGCTGGGGGGTGGGGCAAGAGACCCAGTACTTC.

The CDR3 loop is CATSRDRDRVIEQYF. CDR3 DNA sequence: TGTGCCACCAGCAGAGACCGGGACAGGGTGATCGAGCAGTACTTC. This chain joins TRBV15 and TRBJ2-7, with TRBD1 matching 9 bases. Germline V gene sequence: CDR1 LNHNV, CDR2 YYDKDF (reference sequence). V trimming: 0 bases; J trimming: 6 bases; junction bases outside the gene matches: 6. The CDR3 extends over 15 amino acids.

This sequence joins TRBV11-2 and TRBJ1-5; D is uncertain. CDR1 and CDR2 (germline): SGHAT, FQNNGV. The CDR3 extends over 15 amino acids. Deletions cut 1 base from V and 3 bases from J, with 10 bases between. The CDR3 protein is CASSLVNGDNQPQHF. In DNA, the CDR3 is TGTGCCAGCAGCTTAGTAAACGGGGACAATCAGCCCCAGCATTTT.

The V gene is TRBV19, the J gene TRBJ2-2; 9 bases align to TRBD2. Germline V gives CDR1 LNHDA, CDR2 SQIVND (reference sequence). CDR3 length equals 15 residues. The trim removed 3 bases at V and 8 bases at J, leaving 7 bases unmatched. DNA of the CDR3: TGTGCCAGTAGTATCCTGGCGGGGGGGCAGGGGGAGCTGTTTTTT. It codes for CASSILAGGQGELFF.

This clone was observed a few times. The chain employs TRBV4-1 and TRBJ2-1, with 7 bases matching TRBD2. Per the germline V gene, CDR1 is MGHRA and CDR2 is YSYEKL. CDR3 length: 13 residues. The V gene end was trimmed by 6 bases and the J gene end by 9 bases; junction bases not matched to a gene: 8. CDR3 nucleotide sequence: TGCGCCAGCAGTCCCCGGGACTACCCTGAGCAGTTCTTC. Protein: CASSPRDYPEQFF.

V is TRBV5-6 and J is TRBJ1-2, with a possible D match to TRBD1 (5 bases). Germline CDR1 reads SGHDT; CDR2 reads YYEEEE. The CDR3 runs to 13 residues. The V end was cut by 0 bases, the J end by 5 bases, with 8 bases between. The CDR3 is CASSLGQKYGYTF. CDR3 coding DNA: TGTGCCAGCAGCTTGGGACAGAAGTATGGCTACACCTTC.

This sequence joins TRBV18 and TRBJ2-5, with TRBD1 as a possible D gene (6 bases). Germline V lookup: CDR1 KGHSH, CDR2 LQKENI. This CDR3 has 13 residues. Trimming shortened V by 4 bases and J by 5 bases, and 11 bases separated the two germline ends. CDR3 sequence reads: CASSLQGRETQYF. The CDR3, as DNA: TGTGCCAGCTCACTTCAGGGGCGGGAGACCCAGTACTTC.

The chain combines TRBV27 with TRBJ1-5; no reliable D call. This CDR3 is built from 12 residues. Germline V gene sequence: CDR1 MNHEY, CDR2 SMNVEV (reference sequence). V shed 6 bases and J shed 2 bases, with 5 bases lying between them. CDR3 amino acids: CASRSGNQPQHF. CDR3 DNA sequence: TGTGCCAGCAGGAGTGGCAATCAGCCCCAGCATTTT.